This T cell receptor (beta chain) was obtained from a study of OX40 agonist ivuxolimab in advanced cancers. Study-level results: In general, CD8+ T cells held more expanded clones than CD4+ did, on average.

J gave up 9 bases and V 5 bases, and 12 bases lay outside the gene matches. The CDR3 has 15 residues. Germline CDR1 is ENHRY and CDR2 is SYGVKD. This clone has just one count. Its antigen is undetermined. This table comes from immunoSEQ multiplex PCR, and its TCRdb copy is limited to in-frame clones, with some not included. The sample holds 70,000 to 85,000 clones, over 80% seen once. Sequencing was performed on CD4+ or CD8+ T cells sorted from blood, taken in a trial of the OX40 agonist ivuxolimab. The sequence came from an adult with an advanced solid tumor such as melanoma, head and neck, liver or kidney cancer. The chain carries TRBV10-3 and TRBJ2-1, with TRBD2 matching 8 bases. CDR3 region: CAISFSGEEWGEQFF. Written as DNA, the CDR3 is TGTGCCATCAGTTTTAGCGGGGAAGAATGGGGTGAGCAGTTCTTC.